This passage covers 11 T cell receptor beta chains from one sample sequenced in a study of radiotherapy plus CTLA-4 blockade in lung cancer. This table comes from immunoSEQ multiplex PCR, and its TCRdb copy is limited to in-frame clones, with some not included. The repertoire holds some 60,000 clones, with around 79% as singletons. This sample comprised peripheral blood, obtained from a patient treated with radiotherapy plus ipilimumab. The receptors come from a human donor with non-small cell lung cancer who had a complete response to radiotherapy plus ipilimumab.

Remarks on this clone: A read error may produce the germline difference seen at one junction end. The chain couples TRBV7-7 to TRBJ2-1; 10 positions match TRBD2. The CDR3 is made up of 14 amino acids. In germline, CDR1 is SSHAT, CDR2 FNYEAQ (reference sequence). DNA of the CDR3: TGTGCTAGCAGCCCCGGGACTAGCGACAATGAGCAGTTCTTC. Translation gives CASSPGTSDNEQFF.

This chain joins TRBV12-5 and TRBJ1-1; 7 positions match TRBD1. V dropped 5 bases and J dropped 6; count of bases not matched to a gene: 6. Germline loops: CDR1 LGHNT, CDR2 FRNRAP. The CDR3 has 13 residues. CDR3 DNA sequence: TGTGCTAGTGGTCCGACAGGGTGGGCTGAAGCTTTCTTT. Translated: CASGPTGWAEAFF.

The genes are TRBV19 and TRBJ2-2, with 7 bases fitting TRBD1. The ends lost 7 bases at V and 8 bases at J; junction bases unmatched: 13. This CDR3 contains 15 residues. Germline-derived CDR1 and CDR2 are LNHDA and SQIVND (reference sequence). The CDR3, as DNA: TGTGCCAGTAATAAGAGGGACAGATTAGTTGGGGAGCTGTTTTTT. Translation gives CASNKRDRLVGELFF.

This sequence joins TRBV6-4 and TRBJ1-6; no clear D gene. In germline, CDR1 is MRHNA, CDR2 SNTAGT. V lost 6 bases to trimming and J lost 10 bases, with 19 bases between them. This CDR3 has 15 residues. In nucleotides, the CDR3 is TGTGCCAGCAGCCATACCGACATGGCGGGGTCACCCCTCCACTTT. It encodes CASSHTDMAGSPLHF.

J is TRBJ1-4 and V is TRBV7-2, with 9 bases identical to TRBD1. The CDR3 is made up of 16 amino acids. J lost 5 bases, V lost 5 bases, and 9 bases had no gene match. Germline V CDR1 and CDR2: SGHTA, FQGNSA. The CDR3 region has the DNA TGTGCCAGCAGCGCCGCTTACAGGGGGCGGAATGAAAAACTGTTTTTT. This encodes CASSAAYRGRNEKLFF.

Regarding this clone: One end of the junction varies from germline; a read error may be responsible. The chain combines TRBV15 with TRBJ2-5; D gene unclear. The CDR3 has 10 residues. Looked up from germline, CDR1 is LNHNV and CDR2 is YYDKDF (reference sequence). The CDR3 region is CATSRAIQNF. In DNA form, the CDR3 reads TGTGCCACCAGCAGAGCTATCCAAAACTTC.

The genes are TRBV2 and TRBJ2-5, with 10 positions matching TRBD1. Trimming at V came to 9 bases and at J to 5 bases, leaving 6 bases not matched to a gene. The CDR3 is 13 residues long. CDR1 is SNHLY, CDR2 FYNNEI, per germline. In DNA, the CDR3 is TGTGCCAGACGGACAGGGGGTGAGGAGACCCAGTACTTC. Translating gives CARRTGGEETQYF.

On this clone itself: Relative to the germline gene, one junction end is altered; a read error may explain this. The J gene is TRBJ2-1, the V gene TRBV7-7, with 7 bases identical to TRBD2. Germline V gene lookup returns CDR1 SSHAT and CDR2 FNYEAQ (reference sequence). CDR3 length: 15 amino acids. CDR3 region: CASSPGGAGHNEQFF. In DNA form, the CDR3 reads TGTGCTAGCAGCCCCGGGGGAGCGGGGCACAATGAGCAGTTCTTC.

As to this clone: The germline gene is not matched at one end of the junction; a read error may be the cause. The CDR3 reads CASSEAFIVGLEDQPQHF. The CDR3 nucleotides read TGTGCCAGCAGCGAAGCGTTTATCGTCGGGTTGGAAGATCAGCCCCAGCATTTT. J is TRBJ1-5 and V is TRBV2; no clear D gene. The germline gives CDR1 SNHLY, CDR2 FYNNEI. This CDR3 is 18 amino acids long.

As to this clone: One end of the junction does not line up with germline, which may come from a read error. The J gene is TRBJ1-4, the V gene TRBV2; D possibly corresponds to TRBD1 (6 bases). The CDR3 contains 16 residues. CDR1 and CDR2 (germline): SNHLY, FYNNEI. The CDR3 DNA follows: TGTGCCAGCCTCCCCCTGAGGGGGACAACTGCACCATCTTTAGGCTTT. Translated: CASLPLRGTTAPSLGF.

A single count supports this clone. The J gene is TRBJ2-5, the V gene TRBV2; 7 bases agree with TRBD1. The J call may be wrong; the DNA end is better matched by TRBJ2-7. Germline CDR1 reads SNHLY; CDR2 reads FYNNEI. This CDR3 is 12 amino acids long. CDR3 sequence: CASRTGPYEQYF. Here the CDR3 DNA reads TGTGCCTCTAGGACAGGACCCTACGAGCAGTACTTC.